These T cell receptor beta chains were read from a single sample in a study of T-cell reconstitution after alpha-beta-depleted transplantation in children. One entry per CDR3 protein results from TCRdb running MiXCR on the PCR reads. Of approximately 400,000 distinct CDR3 sequences in the sample, 9.5% to 13% are singletons; the top ten hold 4.5% to 6%. Sequencing used PBMCs from the stem cell graft donor, obtained from the stem cell graft. Receptors originate from a human donor who donated a stem cell graft to a child with acute myeloid leukemia. Both conserved end residues are part of each CDR3. Fields, in order: CDR3 length, clone size, J gene, V gene, D gene, CDR3 protein, CDR3 DNA. The D gene is left open where the match is weak. Where a row states a size, it is once, few, many or the class of an expanded clone; other rows omit it.

cdr3_length: 14; clone_size: many; j_call: TRBJ2-1; v_call: TRBV10-3; d_call: .; cdr3_aa: CAITREGVYNEQFF; cdr3_nt: TGTGCCATCACCAGGGAAGGAGTATACAATGAGCAGTTCTTC
cdr3_length: 10; clone_size: few; j_call: TRBJ2-7; v_call: TRBV2; d_call: .; cdr3_aa: CASSGVEQYF; cdr3_nt: TGTGCCAGCAGTGGAGTCGAGCAGTACTTC
cdr3_length: 18; clone_size: many; j_call: TRBJ1-1; v_call: TRBV11-1; d_call: TRBD1; cdr3_aa: CASSGHVTGIVPVTEAFF; cdr3_nt: TGTGCCAGCAGCGGCCATGTGACAGGGATAGTCCCAGTCACTGAAGCTTTCTTT
cdr3_length: 20; clone_size: .; j_call: TRBJ2-3; v_call: TRBV20-1; d_call: TRBD2; cdr3_aa: CSARGPLSGLAGLITDTQYF; cdr3_nt: TGCAGTGCTAGAGGGCCCTTAAGCGGACTAGCGGGGTTGATCACAGATACGCAGTATTTT
cdr3_length: 15; clone_size: few; j_call: TRBJ1-2; v_call: TRBV7-6; d_call: TRBD1; cdr3_aa: CASSLTGAGVYGYTF; cdr3_nt: TGTGCCAGCAGCTTGACAGGGGCTGGAGTCTATGGCTACACCTTC
cdr3_length: 17; clone_size: few; j_call: TRBJ2-4; v_call: TRBV11-1; d_call: TRBD1; cdr3_aa: CASSDRDRGPRGNIQYF; cdr3_nt: TGTGCCAGCAGCGACAGGGACAGGGGTCCCCGGGGGAACATTCAGTACTTC
cdr3_length: 11; clone_size: .; j_call: TRBJ1-2; v_call: TRBV5-6; d_call: .; cdr3_aa: CASSLIAGYTF; cdr3_nt: TGTGCCAGCAGCTTAATAGCTGGCTACACCTTC
cdr3_length: 15; clone_size: .; j_call: TRBJ1-2; v_call: TRBV5-1; d_call: .; cdr3_aa: CASSLVGPHDYGYTF; cdr3_nt: TGCGCCAGCAGCTTGGTCGGGCCCCACGACTATGGCTACACCTTC
cdr3_length: 14; clone_size: .; j_call: TRBJ1-2; v_call: TRBV5-6; d_call: .; cdr3_aa: CASSLSGDGYGYTF; cdr3_nt: TGTGCCAGCAGCTTGTCAGGGGACGGCTATGGCTACACCTTC
cdr3_length: 15; clone_size: .; j_call: TRBJ2-1; v_call: TRBV7-2; d_call: .; cdr3_aa: CASSLGGGPQNEQFF; cdr3_nt: TGTGCCAGCAGCTTGGGGGGGGGGCCGCAGAATGAGCAGTTCTTC
cdr3_length: 15; clone_size: .; j_call: TRBJ1-5; v_call: TRBV27; d_call: TRBD1; cdr3_aa: CASSLNRGWNQPQHF; cdr3_nt: TGTGCCAGCAGTTTAAACAGGGGGTGGAATCAGCCCCAGCATTTT
cdr3_length: 16; clone_size: few; j_call: TRBJ2-2; v_call: TRBV6-4; d_call: TRBD1; cdr3_aa: CASSALAGGNTGELFF; cdr3_nt: TGTGCCAGCAGTGCTCTGGCAGGGGGAAACACCGGGGAGCTGTTTTTT